This T cell receptor beta chain comes out of a study of cytomegalovirus exposure and HLA in healthy donors. Study-wide context: Drawn from HLA-typed donors, approximately 85 million unique TCRs were held in an early data release. Study-wide findings and caveats: The classifier reportedly diagnosed cytomegalovirus status with high specificity and sensitivity.

Details on this clone: The antigen is undetermined.

The V end lost 1 base, the J end lost 4 bases, and 10 bases lay between the germline ends. This CDR3 comprises 14 residues. CDR1 SEHNR and CDR2 FQNEAQ come from the germline V gene (reference sequence). Vbeta (60) and Jbeta (13) primers were used in the PCR. Data came from immunoSEQ multiplex PCR; TCRdb stores just in-frame clones and leaves some out. The table lists around 99,000 clones, roughly 63% of them singletons. V is TRBV7-9 and J is TRBJ1-1; D may be TRBD1 (5 bases). The clonotype was recovered from a woman aged 70-85 years in good health and CMV-seropositive. The specimen sequenced was PBMCs. The CDR3 coding sequence is TGTGCCAGCAGCTTAGAGTTGGGGGGCACTGAAGCTTTCTTT. It is translated as CASSLELGGTEAFF.